Each of the 8 T cell receptor beta chains below was sequenced from the same sample in a study of tissue T cells after allogeneic stem cell transplantation. The data were produced by immunoSEQ multiplex PCR, yet TCRdb's version contains in-frame clones alone and is incomplete. Of about 3,900 clones in the sample, less than 80% were seen once. The specimen comprised left colon tissue, sampled at autopsy. The receptors derive from a woman aged 18-49 years with breast cancer.

This chain connects TRBV5-6 to TRBJ2-1; 9 bases are a match to TRBD2. With V trimmed by 0 bases and J by 3 bases, 1 base remained unmatched. In germline, CDR1 is SGHDT, CDR2 YYEEEE. This CDR3 spans 15 amino acids. The DNA of the CDR3 is TGTGCCAGCAGCTTGGTTAGCGGGGGCTACAATGAGCAGTTCTTC. Its protein product is CASSLVSGGYNEQFF.

This clone came up a few times. The chain links TRBV18 to TRBJ2-7; possible D gene TRBD2, 5 bases. The germline V gene has CDR1 KGHSH and CDR2 LQKENI. The CDR3 runs to 14 residues. With 6 bases removed from V and 6 bases from J, the gap between germline ends came to 18 bases. Here the CDR3 reads CASSTKAGGSEQYF. Written as DNA, the CDR3 is TGTGCCAGCTCGACAAAGGCGGGCGGAAGCGAGCAGTACTTC.

CDR3 region: CASSYPGDREAFF. The CDR3 DNA reads as TGTGCCAGCAGTTATCCCGGGGATCGTGAAGCTTTCTTT. V gene TRBV6-2 or TRBV6-3 combines with J gene TRBJ1-1; no reliable D call. Germline values: CDR1 MNHEY, CDR2 SVGEGT. V was trimmed by 3 bases and J by 7 bases, leaving 12 bases between them. This CDR3 is 13 amino acids long.

In its sample, this clone was seen a few times. V usage is TRBV3-1 (or the pseudogene TRBV3-2) and J usage is TRBJ1-3; D perhaps matches TRBD1 (6 bases). Germline-derived CDR1 and CDR2 are LGHDT and YNNKEL (reference sequence). The CDR3 contains 18 residues. Trimming pared 3 bases from V and 0 bases from J, leaving 18 bases between. CDR3 protein: CASSHVPGHRNSGNTIYF. The CDR3 DNA is TGTGCCAGCAGCCACGTCCCGGGACATCGGAACTCTGGAAACACCATATATTTT.

V usage is TRBV29-1 and J usage is TRBJ2-3, with 7 positions matching TRBD1. The CDR3 has 14 residues. Per the germline V gene, CDR1 is SQVTM and CDR2 is ANQGSEA. V gave up 6 bases and J gave up 6 bases; unmatched junction bases: 12. CDR3 DNA: TGCAGCGTACGACAGGGACGTGGTTCGGATACGCAGTATTTT. This translates into CSVRQGRGSDTQYF.

The V and J genes are TRBV30 and TRBJ1-4; tentatively, D is TRBD1 (6 bases). Looked up from germline, CDR1 is GTSNPN and CDR2 is SVGIG (reference sequence). The CDR3 is 12 amino acids. Trimming took 2 bases from V and 7 from J, leaving 8 bases between them. This CDR3 reads CAWSQGREKLFF. The CDR3 DNA reads TGTGCCTGGAGTCAGGGGCGTGAAAAACTGTTTTTT.

V is TRBV4-3 and J is TRBJ2-7; D gene ambiguous. CDR1 LGHNA and CDR2 YSLEER come from the germline V gene. Trimming took off 4 bases at V and 5 bases at J, with 12 bases between the two ends. The CDR3 contains 13 residues. This CDR3 is CASSLRTGHEQYF. CDR3 sequence (DNA): TGCGCCAGCAGCCTAAGAACGGGCCACGAGCAGTACTTC.

This clone was counted between two and nine times. CDR3 nucleotide sequence: TGTGCCAGCAGCTTAGAACTGGGGGAGCAGTACTTC. This encodes CASSLELGEQYF. The chain links TRBV7-2 to TRBJ2-7; D unresolved. The length of the CDR3 is 12 residues. Germline V gene sequence: CDR1 SGHTA, CDR2 FQGNSA. Trimming pared 1 base from V and 7 bases from J, leaving 8 bases between. Together with reference TRBV7-2 and TRBJ2-7, the CDR3 gives the full variable domain: GAGVSQSPSNKVTEKGKDVELRCDPISGHTALYWYRQSLGQGLEFLIYFQGNSAPDKSGLPSDRFSAERTGGSVSTLTIQRTQQEDSAVYLCASSLELGEQYFGPGTRLTVT.